Listed here is a single T cell receptor (beta chain). Its antigen is unknown. TCRdb re-called the 5' RACE reads and catalogs CDR3 proteins one per entry, DNA excluded. The sample includes a few hundred thousand distinct CDR3 sequences. The data originate from a study of T cells expressing NK-cell markers. At the level of the study: It was from sorted CD3+CD56+NKG2C+, CD3+CD56+NKG2C- and CD3+CD56-NKG2C+ T cells that TCR beta repertoires came. One of eight sequenced donors was HCMV-seronegative; the other seven were seropositive.

Study observations and caveats: Once again these clonotypes came out on top in the CD3+CD56-NKG2C+ fraction of a few donors. In roughly six donors, dominant CD3+CD56+NKG2C+ clonotypes ranked among the top 10 CD8+ clonotypes.

The CDR3 spans 14 residues. Per germline, CDR1 DFQATT and CDR2 SNEGSKA (reference sequence). The chain has TRBV20-1 and TRBJ1-5. The TCR originated in a man between 18 and 69 years old in good health. The sequencing input was blood T cells: a sorted CD56 or NKG2C T cell subset, CD4+ or CD8+ T cells, or bulk PBMC T cells (not recorded which). The chain's CDR3 is CSAQRRWNSQPQHF.